This TCR beta chain was identified during a study of early T cells in non-severe SARS-CoV-2 infection. Individual cDNA molecules received unique molecular identifiers during library preparation. TCRdb passed the 5' RACE reads through MiXCR, listing each CDR3 protein once. This sample carries just under 60,000 distinct CDR3 sequences, about 8.9% of them seen once, and the ten largest clones take 15% to 20%. The CDR3 runs 19 residues. Deletions cut 2 bases from V and 0 bases from J, with 17 bases between. Germline assignment: CDR1 SGHTA and CDR2 FQGTGA. The TCR sequence derives from an adult who was a healthcare worker with PCR-confirmed SARS-CoV-2 infection or an uninfected control (not recorded which). The sequenced material came from whole blood. This chain uses TRBV7-3 with TRBJ2-6, with D possibly TRBD1 on 6 matching bases. CDR3 nucleotide sequence: TGTGCCAGCAGCTTACCCACCAGGGGACCCGCCTCTGGGGCCAACGTCCTGACTTTC. It is translated as CASSLPTRGPASGANVLTF. The full variable domain, with the rest looked up from reference TRBV7-3 and TRBJ2-6, is GAGVSQTPSNKVTEKGKYVELRCDPISGHTALYWYRQSLGQGPEFLIYFQGTGAADDSGLPNDRFFAVRPEGSVSTLKIQRTERGDSAVYLCASSLPTRGPASGANVLTFGAGSRLTVL.